This TCR beta chain was found in a study of cytomegalovirus exposure and HLA in healthy donors. The study's findings and limits: A prior analysis recorded that most TCR beta V segments were productive about 87% or about 30% of the time. Rare sequences made up most TCRs, while some public TCRs were found in many donors.

In the PCR, 60 Vbeta and 13 Jbeta primers were used. Method: immunoSEQ multiplex PCR; TCRdb's copy keeps in-frame clones and lacks some. This sample carries around 97,000 clones, 65% to 85% of them seen once, and the ten largest clones take about 4.9%. The CDR3 is 13 amino acids. A word on this clone: Its antigen is as yet unknown.

This sequence originates from a man aged 35 to 55 in good health and CMV-seropositive. The source material was PBMCs. The chain joins TRBV21-1 to TRBJ2-7; TRBD1 reflects the table's D call only, with no check against the DNA. TRBV21-1 is a known pseudogene. The CDR3 loop reads CASNRSSSYEQYF. In nucleotides, the CDR3 is TGTGCCAGCAACAGGAGTAGCTCCTACGAGCAGTACTTC.